This T cell receptor beta chain was documented in a study of blood T cell repertoires in COVID-19. Study-wide context: The United States, Italy and Spain provided the acute and convalescent COVID-19 samples.

Germline CDR1 and CDR2: MGHRA and YSYEKL. The V gene lost 1 base and the J gene lost 2 bases, with 12 bases spanning the gap. The CDR3 totals 15 residues. In the authors' methods: Estimates of nucleated cell counts were drawn from the amplification of reference gene primers. Libraries were prepared by immunoSEQ multiplex PCR; TCRdb keeps only in-frame clonotypes and omits some of them. That table furnishes V, J and clone size, whereas the DNA furnished D and trimming. The table lists roughly 71,000 clones, approximately 85% of them singletons. Sequenced input: peripheral blood. The chain couples TRBV4-1 to TRBJ2-7; perhaps TRBD1 as D (6 bases). This TCR came from a man aged 45 to 65 with acute or convalescent COVID-19. The chain's CDR3 is CASSQGLDSTYEQYF. The CDR3 DNA sequence: TGCGCCAGCAGCCAAGGTTTGGACAGTACCTACGAGCAGTACTTC.